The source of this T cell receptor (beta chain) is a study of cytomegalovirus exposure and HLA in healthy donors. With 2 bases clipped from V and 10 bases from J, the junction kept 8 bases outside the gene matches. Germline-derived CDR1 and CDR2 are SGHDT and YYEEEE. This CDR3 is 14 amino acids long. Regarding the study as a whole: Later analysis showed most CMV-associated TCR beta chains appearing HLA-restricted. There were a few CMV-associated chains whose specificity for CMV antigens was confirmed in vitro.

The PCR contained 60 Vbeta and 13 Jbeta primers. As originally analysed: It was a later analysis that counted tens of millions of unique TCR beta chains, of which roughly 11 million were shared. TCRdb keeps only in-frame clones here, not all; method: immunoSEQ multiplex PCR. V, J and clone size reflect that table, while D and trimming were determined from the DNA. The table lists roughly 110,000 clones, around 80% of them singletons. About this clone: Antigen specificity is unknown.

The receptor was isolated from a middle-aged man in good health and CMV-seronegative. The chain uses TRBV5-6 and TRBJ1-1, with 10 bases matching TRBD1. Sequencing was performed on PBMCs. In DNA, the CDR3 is TGTGCCAGCAGCTTCTCCTGGGACAGGGGACGAGCTTTCTTT. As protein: CASSFSWDRGRAFF.